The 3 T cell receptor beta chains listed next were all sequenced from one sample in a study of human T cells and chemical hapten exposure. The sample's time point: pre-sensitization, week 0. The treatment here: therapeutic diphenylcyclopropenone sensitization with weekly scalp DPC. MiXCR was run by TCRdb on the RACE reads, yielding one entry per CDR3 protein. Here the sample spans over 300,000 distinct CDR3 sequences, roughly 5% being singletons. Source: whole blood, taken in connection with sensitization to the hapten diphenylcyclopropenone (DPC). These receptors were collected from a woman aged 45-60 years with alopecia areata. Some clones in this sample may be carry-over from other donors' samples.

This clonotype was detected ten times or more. As DNA, the CDR3 is TGTGCCAGCAGCCCAAAGTGGGGCAGGGGGTTCTACGAGCAGTACTTC. Amino acids: CASSPKWGRGFYEQYF. V is TRBV5-6 and J is TRBJ2-7, with TRBD1 matching over 7 bases. The length of the CDR3 is 16 residues. Germline loops: CDR1 SGHDT, CDR2 YYEEEE. Trimming removed 4 bases from V and 3 bases from J; junction bases left unmatched: 13.

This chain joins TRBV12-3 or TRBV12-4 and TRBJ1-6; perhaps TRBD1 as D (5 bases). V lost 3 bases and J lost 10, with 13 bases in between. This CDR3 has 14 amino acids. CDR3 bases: TGTGCCAGCAGTTTCGCGCGGGGGGGATCACCCCTCCACTTT. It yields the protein CASSFARGGSPLHF.

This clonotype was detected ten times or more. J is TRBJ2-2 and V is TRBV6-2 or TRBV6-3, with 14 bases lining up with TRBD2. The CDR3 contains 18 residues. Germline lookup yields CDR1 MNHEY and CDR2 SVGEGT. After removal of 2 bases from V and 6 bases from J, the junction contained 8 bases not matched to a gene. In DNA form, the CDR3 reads TGTGCCAGCAGTTACGACGGGACTAGCGGGAGTGGCGCCGGGGAGCTGTTTTTT. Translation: CASSYDGTSGSGAGELFF.